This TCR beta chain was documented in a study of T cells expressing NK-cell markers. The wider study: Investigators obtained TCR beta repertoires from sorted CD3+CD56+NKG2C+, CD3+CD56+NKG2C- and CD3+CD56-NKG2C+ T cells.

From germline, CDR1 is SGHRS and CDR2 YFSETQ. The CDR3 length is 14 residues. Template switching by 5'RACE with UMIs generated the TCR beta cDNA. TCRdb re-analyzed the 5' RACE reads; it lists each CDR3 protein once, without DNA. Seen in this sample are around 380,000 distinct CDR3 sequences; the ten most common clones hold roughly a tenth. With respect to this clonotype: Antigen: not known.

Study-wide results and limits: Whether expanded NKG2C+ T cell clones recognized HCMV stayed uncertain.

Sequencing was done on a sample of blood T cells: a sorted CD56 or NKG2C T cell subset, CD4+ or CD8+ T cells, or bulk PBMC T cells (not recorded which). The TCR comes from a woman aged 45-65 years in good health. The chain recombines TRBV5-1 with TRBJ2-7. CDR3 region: CASSLGRPAGEQYF. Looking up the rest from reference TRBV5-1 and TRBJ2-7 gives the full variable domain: KAGVTQTPRYLIKTRGQQVTLSCSPISGHRSVSWYQQTPGQGLQFLFEYFSETQRNKGNFPGRFSGRQFSNSRSEMNVSTLELGDSALYLCASSLGRPAGEQYFGPGTRLTVT.